One sample yielded the 9 T cell receptor beta chains listed below, sequenced in a study of shared clonotypes between healthy human individuals. The assay was immunoSEQ multiplex PCR, and TCRdb's table has in-frame clones only and misses some. The data contain roughly 2.1 million clones, just over 90% of them seen just once; the ten biggest clones take up around 1.7%. CD45RO-negative CD8 cells positively selected for CCR7 made up the naive population, which excluded terminally differentiated effector memory CD45RA+ cells. What was sequenced was naive CD8+ T cells from PBMCs. The receptors stem from a man aged 18 to 29 in good health. Some clones in this sample may be carry-over from other donors' samples.

This clone was counted once. The J gene is TRBJ2-3, the V gene TRBV27, with a weak D call TRBD2 (5 bases). The CDR3 has 16 residues. Trimming took off 6 bases at V and 0 bases at J, with 16 bases between the two ends. In germline, CDR1 is MNHEY, CDR2 SMNVEV (reference sequence). The CDR3 DNA is TGTGCCAGCAGCCTAGAGCGGCCTCCTAGCACAGATACGCAGTATTTT. Its protein is CASSLERPPSTDTQYF.

V is TRBV27 and J is TRBJ2-7; 10 nucleotides align to TRBD2. Germline assignment: CDR1 MNHEY and CDR2 SMNVEV (reference sequence). The V gene end was trimmed by 5 bases and the J gene end by 1 base; junction bases not matched to a gene: 11. The CDR3 consists of 17 residues. The CDR3 DNA follows: TGTGCCAGCAGTGTAGGGGTGATAGCGGGAGGTTCCTACGAGCAGTACTTC. It encodes CASSVGVIAGGSYEQYF.

This chain connects TRBV7-3 to TRBJ2-1; the match to TRBD2 covers 11 bases. This CDR3 is built from 17 residues. Per germline, CDR1 SGHTA and CDR2 FQGTGA. Unmatched junction bases numbered 7, after V lost 2 bases and J lost 4 bases. This CDR3 is CASSLRFGTSGYNEQFF. The CDR3 coding sequence is TGTGCCAGCAGCTTACGATTCGGGACTAGCGGTTACAATGAGCAGTTCTTC.

The V gene is TRBV11-2, the J gene TRBJ2-2, with a possible D match to TRBD2 (5 bases). With 5 bases removed from V and 4 bases from J, the gap between germline ends came to 11 bases. This CDR3 has 14 amino acids. Per germline, CDR1 SGHAT and CDR2 FQNNGV. The CDR3 DNA reads TGTGCCAGCAGCATACGGGGTATCACCGGGGAGCTGTTTTTT. Residues: CASSIRGITGELFF.

The chain couples TRBV4-1 to TRBJ2-4; no firm D call. The CDR3 length is 17 residues. V lost 1 base to trimming and J lost 0 bases, with 13 bases between them. Germline CDR1 is MGHRA and CDR2 is YSYEKL. DNA of the CDR3: TGCGCCAGCAGCCAAGTCCCCCCAGTACTAGCCAAAAACATTCAGTACTTC. It codes for CASSQVPPVLAKNIQYF.

This clone has only one observation. This chain uses TRBV28 with TRBJ2-3; tentatively, D is TRBD1 (5 bases). V shed 6 bases and J shed 0 bases, with 16 bases lying between them. The CDR3 spans 16 residues. Germline V gene sequence: CDR1 MDHEN, CDR2 SYDVKM. The CDR3 DNA reads TGTGCCAGCAGCCAACCCCAGACAGTTAGCACAGATACGCAGTATTTT. Translation: CASSQPQTVSTDTQYF.

The gene calls are TRBV25-1 and TRBJ1-3; TRBD1 is a possible D gene (5 bases). V was pared by 3 bases and J by 5 bases, with 14 bases between. CDR3 size: 15 residues. Germline V gene lookup returns CDR1 MGHDK and CDR2 SYGVNS. DNA of the CDR3: TGTGCCAGCAGTGACATCCCGGGGGGTAGAAACACCATATATTTT. As protein: CASSDIPGGRNTIYF.

V is TRBV11-1 and J is TRBJ2-7; TRBD2 is a possible D gene (5 bases). The length of the CDR3 is 14 residues. CDR1 and CDR2 (germline): SGHAT, FQDESV (reference sequence). V shed 4 bases and J shed 3 bases, with 13 bases lying between them. The CDR3 DNA reads as TGTGCCAGCAGCTATACGTCTAGCCGCTACGAGCAGTACTTC. Amino acids: CASSYTSSRYEQYF.

J is TRBJ2-3 and V is TRBV5-4; D is perhaps TRBD1 (6 bases). In germline, CDR1 is SGHNT, CDR2 YYREEE (reference sequence). The CDR3 extends over 14 amino acids. V was shortened by 2 bases and J by 2 bases, with 9 bases between the two germline ends. CDR3 protein: CASSFYRATDTQYF. CDR3 in DNA: TGTGCCAGCAGCTTTTACAGGGCCACAGATACGCAGTATTTT.